The present TCR beta chain was sequenced within a study of T cell responses to AZD1222 COVID-19 vaccine. The table came from immunoSEQ multiplex PCR; TCRdb's copy has only in-frame clones and leaves some out. The sample records around 85,000 clones, 85% to 90% being singletons. This receptor was identified in an adult who received the AZD1222 COVID-19 vaccine. The material was peripheral blood, obtained 28 days after the second AZD1222 dose.

The CDR3 DNA reads TGTGCCACCTTGAACCCATCCTACAATGAGCAGTTCTTC. It translates to CATLNPSYNEQFF. The chain is built from TRBV15 and TRBJ2-1; no clear D. The ends were cut back, 8 bases at V and 1 base at J, with 9 bases in the middle. The germline V gene encodes CDR1 LNHNV and CDR2 YYDKDF (reference sequence). The CDR3 is 13 residues long.